This TCR beta chain came from a study of blood T cell repertoires in COVID-19. In the original analysis: Nucleated cell counts were estimated from reference gene primer amplification. Here immunoSEQ multiplex PCR was the method, and the copy in TCRdb shows in-frame clones only, minus some. Clone size and V and J calls were adopted from that table, with D and trimming inferred from the DNA. This sample carries approximately 180,000 clones, about 78% of them seen once, and the ten largest clones take around 16%. The table lists this clone with a few counts. The source material was PBMCs or T cells enriched from blood (not recorded which). The sequence was obtained from a woman in her fifties or sixties who had recovered from COVID-19.

CDR3 residues: CASSFDLREQFF. Written as DNA, the CDR3 is TGTGCCAGCAGTTTTGACTTGAGAGAGCAGTTCTTC. The rearrangement joins TRBV28 to TRBJ2-1; no firm D call. This CDR3 has 12 amino acids. The germline CDR1 and CDR2 sequences are MDHEN and SYDVKM. V gave up 3 bases and J gave up 10 bases, with 10 bases separating them.